A single sample is the source of the 6 T cell receptor beta chains below, sequenced in a study of shared clonotypes between healthy human individuals. Profiling relied on immunoSEQ multiplex PCR, and the TCRdb table lists in-frame clones only, not all of them. Of roughly 1 million clones listed, about 80% are singletons. The sample comprised memory CD4+ T cells sorted from blood. The sample's subset: CD45RA-negative fraction. These receptors came from a man aged 18 to 30 in good health.

This clone was seen only a few times. The CDR3 is CASSFADSLNQPQHF. The CDR3 coding sequence is TGTGCCAGCAGCTTTGCCGACAGTCTCAATCAGCCCCAGCATTTT. The chain links TRBV5-5 to TRBJ1-5; tentative D call: TRBD1 (5 bases). Germline V CDR1 and CDR2: SGHKS, YYEKEE (reference sequence). This CDR3 is 15 amino acids long. Trimming left V 2 bases short and J 3 bases short, with 12 bases between.

The J gene is TRBJ2-7, the V gene TRBV5-6; perhaps TRBD2 as D (7 bases). The CDR3 has 17 amino acids. The V gene lost 7 bases and the J gene lost 5 bases, with 28 bases spanning the gap. Looked up from germline, CDR1 is SGHDT and CDR2 is YYEEEE. The CDR3 DNA follows: TGTGCCAGCTCTCCTCTGGCGGGGGCCCTAGGGAACAACGAGCAGTACTTC. It specifies CASSPLAGALGNNEQYF.

This chain links TRBV6-1 with TRBJ2-1, with 9 bases fitting TRBD2. V shed 8 bases and J 0 bases; nucleotides not matched to a gene: 5. Looked up from germline, CDR1 is MNHNS and CDR2 is SASEGT. The CDR3 spans 15 residues. This CDR3 reads CASEAGGSSYNEQFF. DNA for the CDR3: TGTGCCAGCGAAGCGGGGGGAAGCTCCTACAATGAGCAGTTCTTC.

The gene calls are TRBV15 and TRBJ1-2, with TRBD1 as a possible D gene (6 bases). This CDR3 contains 17 residues. From germline, CDR1 is LNHNV and CDR2 YYDKDF (reference sequence). Deletions cut 1 base from V and 3 bases from J, with 18 bases between. This chain's CDR3 is CATSRGWGLRGDYGYTF. The CDR3 bases are TGTGCCACCAGCAGAGGATGGGGACTAAGGGGGGACTATGGCTACACCTTC.

The CDR3 protein is CASRPRGVNTGELFF. CDR3 DNA: TGTGCCAGCAGGCCCAGGGGGGTGAACACCGGGGAGCTGTTTTTT. The V call is TRBV27, the J call TRBJ2-2; D possibly corresponds to TRBD1 (7 bases). The CDR3 covers 15 residues. V lost 6 bases to trimming and J lost 1 base, with 12 bases between them. The germline V gene has CDR1 MNHEY and CDR2 SMNVEV (reference sequence).

This clone was counted many times. J is TRBJ2-5 and V is TRBV2; 12 nucleotides agree with TRBD2. V lost 7 bases and J lost 4; bases outside the gene matches: 4. The germline gives CDR1 SNHLY, CDR2 FYNNEI. The CDR3 length is 14 residues. The DNA for the CDR3 is TGTGCCAGCACCGGACTAGCGGGGCTAGAGACCCAGTACTTC. Its protein product is CASTGLAGLETQYF.